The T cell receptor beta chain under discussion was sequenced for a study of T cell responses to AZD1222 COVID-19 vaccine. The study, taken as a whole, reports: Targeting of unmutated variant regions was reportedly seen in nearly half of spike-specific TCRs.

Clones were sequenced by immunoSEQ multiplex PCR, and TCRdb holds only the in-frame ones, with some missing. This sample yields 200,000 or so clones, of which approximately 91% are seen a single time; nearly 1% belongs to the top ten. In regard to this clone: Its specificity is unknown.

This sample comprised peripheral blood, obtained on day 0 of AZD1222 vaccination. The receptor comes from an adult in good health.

CDR3: CASGGNGNTIYF. The CDR3, as DNA: TGTGCCAGCGGGGGGAATGGAAACACCATATATTTT. The rearrangement joins TRBV28 to TRBJ1-3, with a tentative D call TRBD1 (5 bases). CDR1 is MDHEN and CDR2 is SYDVKM in the germline V gene. This CDR3 region has 12 residues. V was shortened by 8 bases and J by 3 bases, with 8 bases between the two germline ends.